This entry lists 18 T cell receptor delta chains sequenced from one sample in a study of gamma-delta chains in newborns, infants, children. TCRdb re-called clones from the reads via CATT. The sample contains almost 4,000 delta-chain clones, about 40% of which appear only once. The starting material was blood, obtained at week 6. These receptors were taken from a child who was a newborn, infant or young child, either healthy, febrile or measles-vaccinated (not recorded which).

This clone is deemed medium-sized. The sample contains more than one DNA sequence encoding this CDR3. The chain combines TRDV2 with TRDJ1; 11 bases align to TRDD3. The trim removed 0 bases at V and 2 bases at J, leaving 10 bases unmatched. Germline V gene data show CDR1 as GEAIGNYY and CDR2 as EKD. The CDR3 has 18 amino acids. The chain's CDR3 is CACDTGAGGYLWTDKLIF. The CDR3 nucleotides read TGTGCCTGTGACACCGGGGCTGGGGGATACCTGTGGACCGATAAACTCATCTTT.

The V and J genes are TRDV1 and TRDJ1; D is possibly TRDD2 (6 bases). Germline V gene sequence: CDR1 TSWWSYY, CDR2 QGS. V gave up 2 bases and J gave up 0 bases, with 22 bases separating them. The length of the CDR3 is 19 residues. CDR3 loop: CALGEYPPTDRLYTDKLIF. In nucleotides, the CDR3 is TGTGCTCTTGGGGAATATCCTCCTACCGACCGACTGTACACCGATAAACTCATCTTT.

The chain combines TRAV29/DV5 with TRDJ1, with 9 bases identical to TRDD3. V was pared by 0 bases and J by 0 bases, with 24 bases of the junction left unmatched. The CDR3 totals 22 residues. Germline-derived CDR1 and CDR2 are NSMFDY and ISSIKDK. CDR3 in DNA: TGTGCAGCAAGCGCGAGACCTACCTGGGATGGGAACTGGGGGACTTACACCGATAAACTCATCTTT. Translated: CAASARPTWDGNWGTYTDKLIF.

The J gene is TRDJ1, the V gene TRDV3; D may be TRDD3 (9 bases). With 3 bases removed from V and 9 bases from J, the gap between germline ends came to 35 bases. The CDR3 contains 18 residues. CDR1 and CDR2 from the germline V gene are TVYSNPD and GDNSRS (reference sequence). CDR3 loop: CAFRDPLPTRGYGRELIF. The CDR3, as DNA: TGTGCCTTCCGGGACCCGCTTCCTACGAGGGGATACGGGCGTGAACTCATCTTT.

The chain has TRDV3 and TRDJ1; weak D call: TRDD3 (5 bases). This CDR3 is 13 amino acids long. Trimming took off 3 bases at V and 3 bases at J, with 14 bases between the two ends. CDR1 TVYSNPD and CDR2 GDNSRS come from the germline V gene (reference sequence). CDR3 in DNA: TGTGCCTTACACAATACGTACGCCGATAAACTCATCTTT. Translated: CALHNTYADKLIF.

This clone was picked up a small number of times. The rearrangement joins TRDV2 to TRDJ3; 11 bases line up with TRDD3. The CDR3 is made up of 19 amino acids. The trim removed 0 bases at V and 0 bases at J, leaving 3 bases unmatched. The V gene's germline CDR1 is GEAIGNYY and CDR2 EKD. In DNA, the CDR3 is TGTGCCTGTGACACCCTTACTGGGGGATACTCCTGGGACACCCGACAGATGTTTTTC. This gives the protein CACDTLTGGYSWDTRQMFF.

This chain joins TRDV3 and TRDJ1, with D uncertain. The V end lost 1 base, the J end lost 0 bases, and 24 bases lay between the germline ends. This CDR3 has 18 amino acids. Germline values: CDR1 TVYSNPD, CDR2 GDNSRS (reference sequence). This CDR3 reads CAFNRIKGPLPNTDKLIF. The CDR3 coding sequence is TGTGCCTTTAATCGGATCAAAGGGCCCTTACCAAACACCGATAAACTCATCTTT. The full variable domain, its missing parts supplied by reference TRDV3 and TRDJ1, is CDKVTQSSPDQTVASGSEVVLLCTYDTVYSNPDLFWYRIRPDYSFQFVFYGDNSRSEGADFTQGRFSVKHILTQKAFHLVISPVRTEDSATYYCAFNRIKGPLPNTDKLIFGKGTRVTVEP.

The rearrangement joins TRDV1 to TRDJ1, with 7 nucleotides matching TRDD3. The length of the CDR3 is 18 residues. Germline loops: CDR1 TSWWSYY, CDR2 QGS. The junction had 21 bases not matched to a gene; V was cut back by 3 bases and J by 8 bases. For the CDR3, the DNA is TGTGCTCTTGGGGACCTCTCTGGGAGGATACGGGGAATCGGGAAACTCATCTTT. Translated: CALGDLSGRIRGIGKLIF.

By share, this clone counts as hyperexpanded (1% or more). Other nucleotide sequences in the sample specify the same CDR3. The chain couples TRDV3 to TRDJ1, with D unresolved. This CDR3 contains 15 residues. From germline, CDR1 is TVYSNPD and CDR2 GDNSRS (reference sequence). The V gene lost 0 bases and the J gene lost 3 bases, with 17 bases spanning the gap. CDR3 sequence (DNA): TGTGCCTTTAGCGTACTGTTAGTTATCTCCGATAAACTCATCTTT. Protein: CAFSVLLVISDKLIF.

This clone was picked up a small number of times. The chain carries TRDV3 and TRDJ1; 7 bases are a match to TRDD2. Germline CDR1 reads TVYSNPD; CDR2 reads GDNSRS (reference sequence). The CDR3 totals 17 residues. The V gene end was trimmed by 3 bases and the J gene end by 0 bases; junction bases not matched to a gene: 16. The CDR3 DNA sequence: TGTGCCTTCCGGTTCCTACGACGCTACCTGTACACCGATAAACTCATCTTT. Protein: CAFRFLRRYLYTDKLIF. Combining the CDR3 with reference TRDV3 and TRDJ1 gives the whole variable domain CDKVTQSSPDQTVASGSEVVLLCTYDTVYSNPDLFWYRIRPDYSFQFVFYGDNSRSEGADFTQGRFSVKHILTQKAFHLVISPVRTEDSATYYCAFRFLRRYLYTDKLIFGKGTRVTVEP.

This clone is deemed medium-sized. The chain is built from TRDV1 and TRDJ1; possibly TRDD3 for D (6 bases). CDR3 length: 14 amino acids. Germline CDR1 reads TSWWSYY; CDR2 reads QGS. Deletions cut 2 bases from V and 5 bases from J, with 12 bases between. The CDR3 DNA sequence: TGTGCTCTTGGGGAAAAGGGGATCGGGGATAAACTCATCTTT. It codes for CALGEKGIGDKLIF.

This clone counts as medium-sized. The V gene is TRDV2, the J gene TRDJ3; D is unresolved. V lost 0 bases, J lost 0 bases, and 5 bases lay in between. Germline values: CDR1 GEAIGNYY, CDR2 EKD. There are 16 residues in the CDR3. The CDR3 region is CACDTVGSWDTRQMFF. CDR3 coding DNA: TGTGCCTGTGACACCGTAGGCTCCTGGGACACCCGACAGATGTTTTTC.

This clone is labeled as medium-sized (0.01 to 0.1%). This chain uses TRDV2 with TRDJ3, with TRDD3 identical over 9 bases. CDR3 size: 19 residues. V shed 1 base, J shed 0 bases, and the junction held 6 bases outside the gene matches. Germline V CDR1 and CDR2: GEAIGNYY, EKD. This CDR3 is CACDTLGDYSSWDTRQMFF. In DNA form, the CDR3 reads TGTGCCTGTGACACGCTGGGGGATTATAGCTCCTGGGACACCCGACAGATGTTTTTC.

V is TRDV1 and J is TRDJ1, with TRDD3 as a possible D gene (5 bases). Germline CDR1 reads TSWWSYY; CDR2 reads QGS. V was cut by 5 bases and J by 3 bases, with 19 bases left in between. This CDR3 is built from 16 residues. CDR3 DNA sequence: TGTGCTCTTGGGCGTAACGGGGGGTGGGGTCCCGATAAACTCATCTTT. Protein product: CALGRNGGWGPDKLIF.

In DNA form, the CDR3 reads TGTGCCTCCCAGCCTTGTCTGGTAGGGGAAACCGATAAACTCATCTTT. Protein: CASQPCLVGETDKLIF. The chain combines TRDV3 with TRDJ1; D may be TRDD3 (5 bases). The CDR3 length is 16 residues. Germline lookup yields CDR1 TVYSNPD and CDR2 GDNSRS (reference sequence). V was clipped by 4 bases and J by 2 bases, with 23 bases between them.

In this sample, this clone is medium-sized. The chain links TRDV1 to TRDJ1, with D perhaps matching TRDD3 (5 bases). The CDR3 sequence is 13 residues long. Germline V gene sequence: CDR1 TSWWSYY, CDR2 QGS. The V and J ends lost 4 bases and 4 bases respectively, with 10 bases between them. The CDR3 nucleotides are TGTGCTCTTGGGGGATGGGGAATCGATAAACTCATCTTT. Translating it yields CALGGWGIDKLIF.

A word on this clone: A much larger clone lies one base from this, so it may be a read error. Other DNA sequences in the same sample also yield this CDR3. The CDR3 here is CACDHIPLLGAYSWDTRQMFF. The CDR3 DNA is TGTGCTTGTGACCATATCCCCCTACTAGGGGCCTACTCCTGGGACACCCGACAGATGTTTTTC. The rearrangement uses TRDV2 and TRDJ3; TRDD2 is a possible D gene (5 bases). The CDR3 spans 21 residues. Per germline, CDR1 GEAIGNYY and CDR2 EKD.

V is TRDV2 and J is TRDJ3; 10 positions match TRDD3. The germline V gene encodes CDR1 GEAIGNYY and CDR2 EKD. The CDR3 totals 21 residues. After removal of 0 bases from V and 0 bases from J, the junction contained 10 bases not matched to a gene. CDR3 region: CACDTVNPGDTFSWDTRQMFF. CDR3 nucleotides: TGTGCCTGTGACACCGTCAATCCGGGGGATACGTTCTCCTGGGACACCCGACAGATGTTTTTC.